This TCR beta chain is from a study of blood T cell repertoires in COVID-19. Whole-study context: Donors in the United States, Italy and Spain gave samples during acute or convalescent COVID-19. The analysed material was cDNA or gDNA that came from T cells, B-cell-depleted T cells, or PBMCs.

V lost 6 bases and J lost 5, with 10 bases in between. This CDR3 spans 12 amino acids. Germline lookup yields CDR1 MNHNY and CDR2 SVGAGI (reference sequence). Original processing notes: Estimated nucleated cell counts came from reference gene primer amplification. The assay was immunoSEQ multiplex PCR, and TCRdb's table has in-frame clones only and misses some. V, J and clone size are those of that table, while D and trimming were read from the DNA. The sample includes more than 85,000 clones, around nine tenths seen only once; the top ten take around 4.9%. The chain links TRBV6-6 to TRBJ2-5; D uncertain. The sequence came from a human donor in a cohort sampled during active COVID-19. Material for sequencing was peripheral blood. As DNA, the CDR3 is TGTGCCAGCAGCCAAAGGAGTGAGACCCAGTACTTC. Its protein product is CASSQRSETQYF.